This TCR beta chain was found in a study of post-analysis software for immune sequencing data. Findings of the study overall: Relative to controls, patients had five TRBV segments at higher frequency, with TRBV5-6, TRBV5-1 and TRBV20-1 among these. Batch-mates among the samples co-clustered strongly by F measure.

Germline V gives CDR1 SNHLY, CDR2 FYNNEI. V was trimmed by 4 bases and J by 5 bases, leaving 12 bases between them. This CDR3 comprises 14 residues. Researchers reported that TCR beta cDNA libraries carried unique molecular identifiers. T cells numbering about 0.85 to 10 million yielded cDNA molecules that totaled about 500,000. TCRdb re-called the PCR reads with MiXCR, one entry per CDR3 protein. The sample yields about 380,000 distinct CDR3 sequences, around 33% seen once. To note about this clonotype: The antigen remains unidentified.

The sequence derives from a girl under 18 with multiple sclerosis. The material sequenced was blood. This chain joins TRBV2 and TRBJ1-5; possible D gene TRBD1, 6 bases. CDR3 amino acids: CASSGGASDQPQHF. The CDR3 DNA reads as TGTGCCAGCAGTGGGGGGGCCTCCGATCAGCCCCAGCATTTT.